The 31 T cell receptor beta chains below were found in one sample sequenced in a study of blood T cell repertoires in COVID-19. The assay was immunoSEQ multiplex PCR, and TCRdb's table has in-frame clones only and misses some. The data contain 70,000 or so clones, around 90% of them seen just once; the ten biggest clones take up roughly 28%. Specimen: peripheral blood. The receptors were sampled from a woman of 80 years or more with active or convalescent COVID-19.

CDR3 loop: CASKQGGSPIEKLFF. The CDR3 DNA sequence: TGCGCCAGCAAACAAGGGGGCAGCCCAATTGAAAAACTGTTTTTT. The chain employs TRBV5-1 and TRBJ1-4; TRBD1 aligns across 7 bases. From germline, CDR1 is SGHRS and CDR2 YFSETQ. V lost 6 bases and J lost 7; bases outside the gene matches: 12. The CDR3 covers 15 residues.

This clone has only one observation. The gene calls are TRBV9 and TRBJ2-1; 12 bases match TRBD2. The CDR3 runs to 15 residues. The V gene's germline CDR1 is SGDLS and CDR2 YYNGEE. V lost 1 base, J lost 15 bases, and 11 bases stayed unmatched. Here the CDR3 reads CASSVTGLAGPELFF. CDR3 nucleotides: TGTGCCAGCAGCGTAACCGGACTAGCGGGGCCCGAGTTGTTCTTC.

The V call is TRBV2, the J call TRBJ1-2, with 7 bases identical to TRBD1. CDR1 is SNHLY, CDR2 FYNNEI, per germline. The V gene end was trimmed by 7 bases and the J gene end by 7 bases; junction bases not matched to a gene: 12. This CDR3 is built from 14 residues. CDR3 coding DNA: TGTGCCAGCATTGCCGGACAGGCCCTCGGTGGCTACACCTTC. Amino acids: CASIAGQALGGYTF.

The rearrangement uses TRBV9 and TRBJ1-5; 12 bases agree with TRBD1. V shed 7 bases and J 3 bases; nucleotides not matched to a gene: 5. The germline CDR1 and CDR2 sequences are SGDLS and YYNGEE. The CDR3 contains 15 residues. The CDR3 is CASSRDRGLNQPQHF. The CDR3 region has the DNA TGTGCCAGCTCGCGGGACAGGGGGCTCAATCAGCCCCAGCATTTT. The full variable domain, rest sourced from reference TRBV9 and TRBJ1-5, is DSGVTQTPKHLITATGQRVTLRCSPRSGDLSVYWYQQSLDQGLQFLIQYYNGEERAKGNILERFSAQQFPDLHSELNLSSLELGDSALYFCASSRDRGLNQPQHFGDGTRLSIL.

This sequence joins TRBV5-6 and TRBJ1-2; D is ambiguous. The CDR3 has 14 residues. V lost 0 bases to trimming and J lost 3 bases, with 9 bases between them. Germline V gene lookup returns CDR1 SGHDT and CDR2 YYEEEE. CDR3 region: CASSLEGGYYGYTF. In nucleotides, the CDR3 is TGTGCCAGCAGCTTGGAGGGAGGGTACTATGGCTACACCTTC.

CDR3: CASSQSPLRDTQYF. In DNA form, the CDR3 reads TGTGCCAGCAGCCAATCCCCCCTTAGAGATACGCAGTATTTT. The V and J genes are TRBV3-1 (or the pseudogene TRBV3-2) and TRBJ2-3; D is uncertain. Trimming removed 2 bases from V and 5 bases from J, with 11 bases in between. The V gene's germline CDR1 is LGHDT and CDR2 YNNKEL (reference sequence). This CDR3 contains 14 residues.

In its sample, this clone was seen once. The chain joins TRBV5-5 to TRBJ2-5; a weak D match, TRBD2 (6 bases). V was shortened by 4 bases and J by 0 bases, with 10 bases between the two germline ends. The CDR3 contains 14 residues. Germline CDR1 SGHKS, CDR2 YYEKEE (reference sequence). The CDR3 nucleotides read TGTGCCAGCAGCCTACGGACTAACCAAGAGACCCAGTACTTC. Translation gives CASSLRTNQETQYF.

The V gene is TRBV7-2, the J gene TRBJ1-1; D possibly corresponds to TRBD1 (6 bases). Looked up from germline, CDR1 is SGHTA and CDR2 is FQGNSA. The CDR3 has 16 residues. V was shortened by 5 bases and J by 6 bases, with 22 bases between the two germline ends. The CDR3 DNA sequence: TGTGCCAGCAGCCCACAGGGAGGGGGGCTAATATCTGAAGCTTTCTTT. Translating gives CASSPQGGGLISEAFF.

V is TRBV7-2 and J is TRBJ1-2, with TRBD1 as a possible D gene (6 bases). CDR1 is SGHTA, CDR2 FQGNSA, per germline. V dropped 5 bases and J dropped 2 bases, with 9 bases sitting between them. This CDR3 spans 13 amino acids. The CDR3 sequence: CASSPQGNYGYTF. CDR3 sequence (DNA): TGTGCCAGCAGCCCTCAGGGGAACTATGGCTACACCTTC.

V is TRBV28 and J is TRBJ1-1; TRBD1 matches at 7 bases. J lost 7 bases, V lost 6 bases, and 14 bases had no gene match. Germline values: CDR1 MDHEN, CDR2 SYDVKM. The CDR3 extends over 15 amino acids. CDR3 bases: TGTGCCAGCAGGGGGCTCCGGGACAGATCTTTTGAAGCTTTCTTT. Translation gives CASRGLRDRSFEAFF.

This clone was observed a handful of times. This chain links TRBV10-3 with TRBJ1-2; D uncertain. The V gene's germline CDR1 is ENHRY and CDR2 SYGVKD. The CDR3 sequence is 15 residues long. V lost 7 bases and J 1 base, leaving 16 bases between the germline ends. The CDR3 nucleotides read TGTGCCATCAAATCAAACCAGGAATTTAACTATGGCTACACCTTC. This gives the protein CAIKSNQEFNYGYTF.

The chain couples TRBV6-2 or TRBV6-3 to TRBJ2-3; perhaps TRBD1 as D (6 bases). This CDR3 spans 16 amino acids. V dropped 3 bases and J dropped 8 bases, with 21 bases sitting between them. Germline assignment: CDR1 MNHEY and CDR2 SVGEGT. CDR3 nucleotide sequence: TGTGCCAGCAGTTATTCGGGTCGAACATTAGGGGGTACGCAGTATTTT. Translating gives CASSYSGRTLGGTQYF.

In DNA, the CDR3 is TGTGCCAGCAGCCCTAGACTAGCGGGGGTTTTATCTGGGGCCAACGTCCTGACTTTC. Translating gives CASSPRLAGVLSGANVLTF. The chain carries TRBV21-1 and TRBJ2-6; TRBD2, the table's D call, lacks a check against the DNA. TRBV21-1 is annotated as a pseudogene. The CDR3 spans 19 residues.

The chain is built from TRBV5-6 and TRBJ2-7; possible D gene TRBD2, 5 bases. CDR1 and CDR2 (germline): SGHDT, YYEEEE. The CDR3 length is 15 residues. V lost 5 bases and J lost 5, with 20 bases in between. The CDR3 DNA sequence: TGTGCCAGCAGTTTCTCCTTGAGGGCCGTCCACGAGCAGTACTTC. As protein: CASSFSLRAVHEQYF.

The rearrangement joins TRBV13 to TRBJ2-2, with D maybe TRBD2 (6 bases). CDR1 and CDR2 from the germline V gene are PRHDT and FYEKMQ (reference sequence). V was cut by 5 bases and J by 4 bases, with 11 bases left in between. This CDR3 is built from 14 residues. CDR3 sequence (DNA): TGTGCCAGCAGCCGAGATAGCGGCACCGGGGAGCTGTTTTTT. Its protein is CASSRDSGTGELFF.

This clone was seen more than once but under ten times. This chain connects TRBV9 to TRBJ1-6, with unresolved D. The CDR3 consists of 14 residues. V was trimmed by 4 bases and J by 1 base, leaving 6 bases between them. Germline CDR1 and CDR2: SGDLS and YYNGEE. In DNA form, the CDR3 reads TGTGCCAGCAGCCCGGGGTCCTATAATTCACCCCTCCACTTT. It yields the protein CASSPGSYNSPLHF.

CDR3 amino acids: CASSYSGGATEAFF. CDR3 nucleotides: TGTGCCAGCAGTTACTCGGGGGGGGCCACTGAAGCTTTCTTT. The gene calls are TRBV6-5 and TRBJ1-1; D may be TRBD1 (6 bases). V lost 0 bases and J 4 bases, leaving 9 bases between the germline ends. Germline V gene sequence: CDR1 MNHEY, CDR2 SVGAGI. CDR3 length: 14 residues.

CDR3 sequence reads: CASSYSLDTGELFF. The CDR3 region has the DNA TGTGCCAGCAGTTACTCCCTAGACACCGGGGAGCTGTTTTTT. V usage is TRBV6-5 and J usage is TRBJ2-2, with D uncertain. V lost 0 bases, J lost 3 bases, and 5 bases lay in between. The CDR3 spans 14 residues. In germline, CDR1 is MNHEY, CDR2 SVGAGI.

CDR3 sequence: CASSHLWPGGTEAFF. In DNA, the CDR3 is TGTGCCAGCAGCCACCTGTGGCCCGGCGGGACTGAAGCTTTCTTT. This rearrangement joins TRBV14 to TRBJ1-1; D unclear. Looked up from germline, CDR1 is SGHDN and CDR2 is FVKESK. With 3 bases removed from V and 5 bases from J, the gap between germline ends came to 16 bases. The length of the CDR3 is 15 residues.

The rearrangement links TRBV19 to TRBJ2-7; 9 bases match TRBD1. CDR1 and CDR2 from the germline V gene are LNHDA and SQIVND (reference sequence). V lost 5 bases to trimming and J lost 6 bases; unmatched junction nucleotides: 14. The CDR3 runs 16 residues. The CDR3 spells CASSLLKGTGMSEQYF. Written as DNA, the CDR3 is TGTGCCAGTAGTCTCTTGAAAGGGACAGGGATGAGCGAGCAGTACTTC.

V is TRBV6-5 and J is TRBJ1-2; D perhaps matches TRBD1 (6 bases). Germline V lookup: CDR1 MNHEY, CDR2 SVGAGI. The CDR3 is 15 residues long. V shed 8 bases and J shed 3 bases, with 19 bases lying between them. The CDR3 DNA reads TGTGCCAGCCGAGGGACACCTCCCCCTGACTATGGCTACACCTTC. Translating gives CASRGTPPPDYGYTF.

CDR3 nucleotides: TGTGCCAGCAGCCCCTGGTGGGGGGATGAAAAACTGTTTTTT. Protein product: CASSPWWGDEKLFF. The rearrangement uses TRBV5-6 and TRBJ1-4, with TRBD1 as a possible D gene (5 bases). Germline V gene lookup returns CDR1 SGHDT and CDR2 YYEEEE. Trimming removed 4 bases from V and 6 bases from J, with 13 bases in between. This CDR3 has 14 amino acids.

This chain uses TRBV3-1 (or the pseudogene TRBV3-2) with TRBJ1-2; 7 bases are a match to TRBD1. The trim removed 1 base at V and 1 base at J, leaving 9 bases unmatched. Germline V lookup: CDR1 LGHDT, CDR2 YNNKEL (reference sequence). This CDR3 region has 17 residues. As DNA, the CDR3 is TGTGCCAGCAGCCAAGTAGGTCCCAGACAGGGTAACTATGGCTACACCTTC. It encodes CASSQVGPRQGNYGYTF.

The chain carries TRBV18 and TRBJ2-2; TRBD1 aligns across 12 bases. Looked up from germline, CDR1 is KGHSH and CDR2 is LQKENI. This CDR3 has 17 amino acids. J lost 6 bases, V lost 1 base, and 6 bases had no gene match. The chain's CDR3 is CASSPRGTGGAAGELFF. In nucleotides, the CDR3 is TGTGCCAGCTCACCACGGGGGACAGGGGGCGCGGCCGGGGAGCTGTTTTTT.

The chain uses TRBV6-4 and TRBJ2-1; 7 bases map to TRBD1. This CDR3 is built from 12 residues. The V gene end was trimmed by 7 bases and the J gene end by 9 bases; junction bases not matched to a gene: 6. Per germline, CDR1 MRHNA and CDR2 SNTAGT. CDR3 bases: TGTGCCAGCACCGACAGGGCCGGTGAGCAGTTCTTC. It translates to CASTDRAGEQFF.

The chain uses TRBV7-8 and TRBJ2-1; 7 positions match TRBD2. The CDR3 extends over 15 amino acids. With 3 bases clipped from V and 5 bases from J, the junction kept 7 bases outside the gene matches. Germline V gives CDR1 SGHVS, CDR2 FQNEAQ. CDR3 residues: CASSFMRGKDNEQFF. CDR3 nucleotide sequence: TGTGCCAGCAGCTTCATGCGGGGGAAAGACAATGAGCAGTTCTTC.

V usage is TRBV4-3 and J usage is TRBJ2-3; the match to TRBD2 covers 10 bases. Germline V gene lookup returns CDR1 LGHNA and CDR2 YSLEER. This CDR3 is built from 18 residues. The trim removed 0 bases at V and 0 bases at J, leaving 6 bases unmatched. CDR3 nucleotides: TGCGCCAGCAGCCAAGAAACTAGCGGGGAAACAAGCACAGATACGCAGTATTTT. Encoded protein: CASSQETSGETSTDTQYF.

As regards this clone: At one boundary the junction diverges from the germline segment, which might be a read error. The chain links TRBV6-6 to TRBJ1-5, with D perhaps TRBD1 (6 bases). The CDR3 is 16 amino acids. The V gene's germline CDR1 is MNHNY and CDR2 SVGAGI (reference sequence). CDR3 DNA sequence: TGTGCCAGCAGCTACTTTGTTGGGACAAGCAATCAGCCCCAGCATTTT. This codes for CASSYFVGTSNQPQHF.

The V gene is TRBV5-1, the J gene TRBJ2-2, with a possible D match to TRBD1 (6 bases). Trimming shortened V by 2 bases and J by 4 bases, and 9 bases separated the two germline ends. The CDR3 sequence is 14 residues long. CDR1 and CDR2 from the germline V gene are SGHRS and YFSETQ. The CDR3 here is CASSLGQFTGELFF. As DNA, the CDR3 is TGCGCCAGCAGCTTAGGACAGTTCACCGGGGAGCTGTTTTTT.

The J gene is TRBJ1-4, the V gene TRBV6-5; 8 bases map to TRBD1. From germline, CDR1 is MNHEY and CDR2 SVGAGI. The CDR3 runs to 15 residues. V lost 8 bases and J lost 3; bases outside the gene matches: 8. The chain's CDR3 is CASGPQTGANEKLFF. The CDR3 DNA is TGTGCCAGCGGTCCTCAGACAGGGGCTAATGAAAAACTGTTTTTT.

The gene calls are TRBV19 and TRBJ2-3; perhaps TRBD2 as D (5 bases). CDR3 length: 14 amino acids. Trimming stripped 5 bases from V and 3 bases from J, with 12 bases between. Germline V gene data show CDR1 as LNHDA and CDR2 as SQIVND (reference sequence). The CDR3 bases are TGTGCCAGTAGTGCAACGGGGTTGACAGATACGCAGTATTTT. Its translation: CASSATGLTDTQYF. The variable domain in full, with the rest retrieved from reference TRBV19 and TRBJ2-3, is DGGITQSPKYLFRKEGQNVTLSCEQNLNHDAMYWYRQDPGQGLRLIYYSQIVNDFQKGDIAEGYSVSREKKESFPLTVTSAQKNPTAFYLCASSATGLTDTQYFGPGTRLTVL.